This T cell receptor beta chain originates from a study of T cells after yellow fever vaccination. The V and J ends lost 7 bases and 1 base, in that order; junction bases with no gene match: 16. In germline, CDR1 is SGHTA, CDR2 FQGNSA. The CDR3 covers 18 residues. One entry per CDR3 protein results from TCRdb running MiXCR on the 5' RACE reads. The sample holds more than 80,000 distinct CDR3 sequences, roughly 5.8% seen once. The V and J genes are TRBV7-2 and TRBJ2-4, with TRBD2 identical over 7 bases. The TCR originated in a man younger than 35 who received the YFV17D yellow fever vaccine. This material consisted of CD8+ T cells sorted from PBMCs, taken 10 days after the yellow fever booster vaccination. CDR3 region: CASNAGEGRLVAKNIQYF. The CDR3, as DNA: TGTGCCAGCAACGCGGGGGAGGGGAGGCTAGTGGCCAAAAACATTCAGTACTTC.